This entry features one T cell receptor (beta chain) sequence. Its antigen is currently unknown. The same CDR3 also results from other DNA sequences found in this sample. The data are from a study of immune evolution from preneoplasia to lung adenocarcinoma. The CDR3 runs to 11 residues. CDR1 and CDR2 from the germline V gene are SEHNR and FQNEAQ (reference sequence). Trimming cost V 5 bases and J 5 bases, with 6 bases left between them. The table came from immunoSEQ multiplex PCR; TCRdb's copy has only in-frame clones and leaves some out. The data contain some 10,000 clones, around 80% of them singletons. Study-wide points: Later-stage lesions appeared to have more T cells, more diversity, less clonality.

This receptor was identified in a person aged 55-80 years with lung adenocarcinoma. The genes are TRBV7-9 and TRBJ2-5, with D unclear. Sequencing was carried out using FFPE lung adenocarcinoma in situ tissue. In nucleotides, the CDR3 is TGTGCCAGCAGCCCTCAGGAGACCCAGTACTTC. Amino acid sequence: CASSPQETQYF.